Listed here are 29 T cell receptor beta chains from one sample, sequenced in a study of CD8 T cells in Susac syndrome (dated by TCRdb to between 2018 and 2020). Library creation used the immunoSEQ multiplex PCR assay. RNA was extracted with the RNeasy kit and roughly 0.5 to 1 ug was reverse transcribed using random hexamers. TCRdb applied fastp at Q25 and MiXCR to the public reads, then kept only in-frame beta chains. Every distinct CDR3 protein forms one entry, paired with its most common genes and DNA. The sample table holds some 150,000 distinct CDR3 sequences, of which approximately 95% were seen once. The ten largest account for 0.16% of the sample. The sample consisted of CD4+ T cells from PBMCs. The receptors here all came from a human donor with Susac syndrome.

J is TRBJ2-7 and V is TRBV5-4, with D uncertain. Trimming removed 0 bases at V and 6 bases at J, with 7 bases between. Germline values: CDR1 SGHNT, CDR2 YYREEE (reference sequence). The CDR3 is 12 amino acids. The CDR3 sequence: CASSLDIAEQYF. In DNA form, the CDR3 reads TGTGCCAGCAGCTTGGACATCGCCGAGCAGTACTTC.

The chain joins TRBV6-5 to TRBJ2-2, with D possibly matching TRBD1 (5 bases). The germline CDR1 and CDR2 sequences are MNHEY and SVGAGI. The V gene lost 0 bases and the J gene lost 3 bases, with 8 bases spanning the gap. This CDR3 contains 15 residues. The CDR3 sequence is CASSYSTGDTGELFF. As DNA, the CDR3 is TGTGCCAGCAGTTACTCCACAGGAGACACCGGGGAGCTGTTTTTT.

This rearrangement joins TRBV12-3 or TRBV12-4 to TRBJ1-6; no clear D. The V end lost 1 base, the J end lost 8 bases, and 12 bases lay between the germline ends. The CDR3 covers 15 residues. The CDR3 spells CASSLERPMDSPLHF. The CDR3 coding sequence is TGTGCCAGCAGTTTAGAACGACCGATGGATTCACCCCTCCACTTT.

This sequence joins TRBV6-8 and TRBJ2-5; D is ambiguous. V was pared by 7 bases and J by 2 bases, with 11 bases between. The CDR3 loop spans 13 amino acids. Germline V gene lookup returns CDR1 MNHGY and CDR2 SAAAGT. This CDR3 reads CASTVTTQETQYF. CDR3 in DNA: TGTGCCAGCACTGTCACGACACAAGAGACCCAGTACTTC.

The chain links TRBV7-3 to TRBJ1-6; the D gene is possibly TRBD1 (5 bases). V was clipped by 4 bases and J by 7 bases, with 14 bases between them. This CDR3 has 15 amino acids. Germline values: CDR1 SGHTA, CDR2 FQGTGA. CDR3 sequence: CASSSDSVGNSPLHF. DNA of the CDR3: TGTGCCAGCAGCTCCGACAGCGTCGGAAATTCACCCCTCCACTTT.

This sequence joins TRBV6-5 and TRBJ2-1; D unresolved. This CDR3 has 12 amino acids. Trimming pared 0 bases from V and 9 bases from J, leaving 6 bases between. Germline V CDR1 and CDR2: MNHEY, SVGAGI. In DNA form, the CDR3 reads TGTGCCAGCAGTTACTCGACCGGTGAGCAGTTCTTC. Residues: CASSYSTGEQFF.

The chain combines TRBV20-1 with TRBJ1-6, with TRBD1 matching 7 bases. The V and J ends lost 4 bases and 8 bases, in that order; junction bases with no gene match: 5. The CDR3 spans 13 residues. Germline V gives CDR1 DFQATT, CDR2 SNEGSKA (reference sequence). CDR3 loop: CSANQGVHSPLHF. The CDR3 coding sequence is TGCAGTGCTAACCAGGGGGTTCATTCACCCCTCCACTTT.

The J gene is TRBJ1-1, the V gene TRBV5-6; no clear D gene. With 1 base removed from V and 2 bases from J, the gap between germline ends came to 12 bases. The length of the CDR3 is 15 residues. CDR1 is SGHDT, CDR2 YYEEEE, per germline. The CDR3: CASSLFAPANTEAFF. As DNA, the CDR3 is TGTGCCAGCAGCTTGTTTGCTCCAGCTAACACTGAAGCTTTCTTT.

V and J are TRBV12-3 or TRBV12-4 and TRBJ1-1, with D hard to call. This CDR3 is 13 amino acids long. Trimming stripped 4 bases from V and 2 bases from J, with 8 bases between. The CDR3 nucleotides are TGTGCCAGCAGTTGGACCTCCAACACTGAAGCTTTCTTT. It specifies CASSWTSNTEAFF.

This clonotype was seen once. The J gene is TRBJ2-7, the V gene TRBV27; D unclear. Per the germline V gene, CDR1 is MNHEY and CDR2 is SMNVEV (reference sequence). The CDR3 loop spans 10 amino acids. V was cut by 7 bases and J by 3 bases, with 4 bases left in between. CDR3 residues: CASTGYEQYF. Here the CDR3 DNA reads TGTGCCAGCACCGGCTACGAGCAGTACTTC.

The chain has TRBV29-1 and TRBJ1-1, with no clear D. The germline V gene has CDR1 SQVTM and CDR2 ANQGSEA. This CDR3 is built from 12 residues. Trimming removed 6 bases at V and 1 base at J, with 9 bases between. The CDR3 sequence is CSVGSGNTEAFF. CDR3 sequence (DNA): TGCAGCGTCGGCTCGGGGAACACTGAAGCTTTCTTT.

The table lists this clonotype with a count of one. This chain's CDR3 is CASSQDLAGGLETQYF. The CDR3 DNA is TGTGCCAGCAGCCAAGATCTCGCAGGGGGTTTGGAGACCCAGTACTTC. The genes are TRBV3-1 and TRBJ2-5, with TRBD1 matching 7 bases. This CDR3 region has 16 residues. Looked up from germline, CDR1 is LGHDT and CDR2 is YNNKEL (reference sequence). With V trimmed by 0 bases and J by 5 bases, 9 bases remained unmatched.

The V and J genes are TRBV7-2 and TRBJ2-1, with D tentatively TRBD1 (6 bases). Germline V CDR1 and CDR2: SGHTA, FQGNSA. The CDR3 loop spans 15 amino acids. V lost 5 bases and J 2 bases, leaving 13 bases between the germline ends. The CDR3 protein is CASSPGQLTYNEQFF. DNA for the CDR3: TGTGCCAGCAGCCCAGGACAGCTAACCTACAATGAGCAGTTCTTC. The full variable domain, in which reference TRBV7-2 and TRBJ2-1 provide the parts outside the CDR3, is GAGVSQSPSNKVTEKGKDVELRCDPISGHTALYWYRQSLGQGLEFLIYFQGNSAPDKSGLPSDRFSAERTGGSVSTLTIQRTQQEDSAVYLCASSPGQLTYNEQFFGPGTRLTVL.

J is TRBJ2-7 and V is TRBV20-1; D is perhaps TRBD1 or TRBD2 (5 bases each). Trimming pared 6 bases from V and 5 bases from J, leaving 17 bases between. Per the germline V gene, CDR1 is DFQATT and CDR2 is SNEGSKA (reference sequence). There are 13 residues in the CDR3. The CDR3 spells CSAGAMGVDEQYF. As DNA, the CDR3 is TGCAGTGCAGGGGCCATGGGAGTCGACGAGCAGTACTTC.

This clonotype came up a few times. V and J are TRBV20-1 and TRBJ1-5, with D possibly being TRBD1 (5 bases). Per germline, CDR1 DFQATT and CDR2 SNEGSKA (reference sequence). Deletions cut 5 bases from V and 5 bases from J, with 10 bases between. CDR3 length: 12 amino acids. CDR3 nucleotide sequence: TGCAGTGCTCGGGGGTCGGATCAGCCCCAGCATTTT. Protein: CSARGSDQPQHF.

This clonotype was counted between two and nine times. V and J are TRBV6-5 and TRBJ1-1, with unresolved D. This CDR3 contains 14 residues. The V end was cut by 10 bases, the J end by 2 bases, with 17 bases between. The germline gives CDR1 MNHEY, CDR2 SVGAGI. The CDR3 is CATRRTDLNTEAFF. CDR3 bases: TGTGCCACCCGACGGACGGACCTAAACACTGAAGCTTTCTTT.

This chain's CDR3 is CSARTTGAIYNEQFF. The CDR3, as DNA: TGCAGTGCTAGAACGACAGGGGCGATCTACAATGAGCAGTTCTTC. The V gene is TRBV20-1, the J gene TRBJ2-1, with TRBD1 matching over 8 bases. V lost 2 bases and J lost 3; bases outside the gene matches: 6. The CDR3 runs to 15 residues. Germline CDR1 is DFQATT and CDR2 is SNEGSKA (reference sequence).

This chain links TRBV29-1 with TRBJ2-3; D is unclear. The V and J ends lost 3 bases and 4 bases respectively, with 8 bases between them. In germline, CDR1 is SQVTM, CDR2 ANQGSEA. The CDR3 contains 12 residues. The CDR3 loop reads CSVDYRSDTQYF. The CDR3 DNA follows: TGCAGCGTTGACTATCGTTCAGATACGCAGTATTTT.

DNA for the CDR3: TGTGCCAGTAGGCCCCGGGGGTCCTACGAGCAGTACTTC. This encodes CASRPRGSYEQYF. V gene TRBV19 combines with J gene TRBJ2-7; a possible D gene is TRBD2 (6 bases). The germline V gene encodes CDR1 LNHDA and CDR2 SQIVND (reference sequence). The V gene lost 6 bases and the J gene lost 1 base, with 10 bases spanning the gap. The CDR3 is 13 amino acids.

This chain joins TRBV5-4 and TRBJ2-1; 13 bases fit TRBD2. Trimming took 4 bases from V and 3 from J; bases not matched to a gene: 4. Per the germline V gene, CDR1 is SGHNT and CDR2 is YYREEE (reference sequence). The CDR3 spans 16 residues. CDR3 sequence (DNA): TGTGCCAGCAGCGGGGGACTAGCGGGGAACTACAATGAGCAGTTCTTC. Translating gives CASSGGLAGNYNEQFF. The variable domain in full, completed from reference TRBV5-4 and TRBJ2-1, reads ETGVTQSPTHLIKTRGQQVTLRCSSQSGHNTVSWYQQALGQGPQFIFQYYREEENGRGNFPPRFSGLQFPNYSSELNVNALELDDSALYLCASSGGLAGNYNEQFFGPGTRLTVL.

The chain employs TRBV10-3 and TRBJ1-4; possible D gene TRBD1, 6 bases. Trimming shortened V by 6 bases and J by 5 bases, and 7 bases separated the two germline ends. The germline gives CDR1 ENHRY, CDR2 SYGVKD. The CDR3 has 12 residues. The CDR3 sequence is CAISQGNEKLFF. The CDR3 DNA sequence: TGTGCCATCAGCCAGGGGAATGAAAAACTGTTTTTT.

The table lists this clonotype with a count of one. The chain is built from TRBV6-5 and TRBJ2-1; no clear D gene. Trimming shortened V by 2 bases and J by 4 bases, and 9 bases separated the two germline ends. The CDR3 contains 14 residues. Per the germline V gene, CDR1 is MNHEY and CDR2 is SVGAGI. The CDR3 nucleotides are TGTGCCAGCAGTTACAGGGAAGCGTACAATGAGCAGTTCTTC. As protein: CASSYREAYNEQFF.

This chain connects TRBV3-1 to TRBJ2-1; 8 bases match TRBD2. This CDR3 has 18 amino acids. Germline V gives CDR1 LGHDT, CDR2 YNNKEL (reference sequence). J was trimmed by 1 base and V by 5 bases; bases with no gene match: 13. The CDR3 DNA is TGTGCCAGCAGCTCATCATCGGGGTCGGGGGGGTCCTACAATGAGCAGTTCTTC. This sequence encodes CASSSSSGSGGSYNEQFF.

The chain links TRBV7-2 to TRBJ2-1; the match to TRBD2 covers 9 bases. Germline V gene data show CDR1 as SGHTA and CDR2 as FQGNSA. The CDR3 totals 17 residues. J gave up 7 bases and V 1 base, and 11 bases lay outside the gene matches. The CDR3 spells CASSLVGSGGLSNEQFF. In DNA, the CDR3 is TGTGCCAGCAGCTTAGTTGGTAGCGGGGGCTTGAGTAATGAGCAGTTCTTC.

The rearrangement uses TRBV6-6 and TRBJ2-5, with 9 bases that match TRBD2. Trimming took 2 bases from V and 1 from J; bases not matched to a gene: 5. The CDR3 totals 16 residues. Looked up from germline, CDR1 is MNHNY and CDR2 is SVGAGI (reference sequence). CDR3: CASSYRRGGPQETQYF. The CDR3 DNA is TGTGCCAGCAGTTACCGGCGGGGGGGTCCCCAAGAGACCCAGTACTTC.

The rearrangement joins TRBV6-5 to TRBJ2-1; D possibly corresponds to TRBD2 (5 bases). With 2 bases removed from V and 4 bases from J, the gap between germline ends came to 18 bases. The CDR3 extends over 17 amino acids. In germline, CDR1 is MNHEY, CDR2 SVGAGI. The CDR3 bases are TGTGCCAGCAGTTACGATCCAACTAGTATCCTATACAATGAGCAGTTCTTC. The encoded protein is CASSYDPTSILYNEQFF.

The V and J genes are TRBV19 and TRBJ2-2; no reliable D call. Trimming removed 1 base from V and 6 bases from J, with 9 bases in between. Germline CDR1 is LNHDA and CDR2 is SQIVND (reference sequence). The CDR3 is 14 residues long. The CDR3 sequence: CASSIGSGSGELFF. CDR3 DNA sequence: TGTGCCAGTAGTATAGGAAGTGGATCCGGGGAGCTGTTTTTT. The whole variable domain, filled in from reference TRBV19 and TRBJ2-2, reads DGGITQSPKYLFRKEGQNVTLSCEQNLNHDAMYWYRQDPGQGLRLIYYSQIVNDFQKGDIAEGYSVSREKKESFPLTVTSAQKNPTAFYLCASSIGSGSGELFFGEGSRLTVL.

The DNA for the CDR3 is TGTGCCAGCCGAGGGGCCGGGGAGCTGTTTTTT. Translated, it gives CASRGAGELFF. J is TRBJ2-2 and V is TRBV7-3; D is tentatively TRBD1 or TRBD2 (5 bases each). The CDR3 is 11 amino acids. CDR1 and CDR2 from the germline V gene are SGHTA and FQGTGA. V lost 8 bases and J lost 6, with 7 bases in between.

The chain uses TRBV4-2 and TRBJ2-3, with D maybe TRBD1 (6 bases). The CDR3 runs 14 residues. Looked up from germline, CDR1 is LGHNA and CDR2 is YNFKEQ. Trimming removed 1 base from V and 4 bases from J, with 9 bases in between. DNA of the CDR3: TGTGCCAGCAGCCAAGGAACAGGGCCAGATACGCAGTATTTT. Encoded protein: CASSQGTGPDTQYF.